In its sample, the clone carrying this TCR beta chain was seen a few times. What it binds is not known. Trimming removed 5 bases from V and 7 bases from J; junction bases left unmatched: 8. The CDR3 length is 15 residues. Unique molecular identifiers were used to barcode this TCRbeta library. TCRdb re-called the PCR reads with MiXCR, one entry per CDR3 protein. Of about 440,000 distinct CDR3 sequences listed, over 40% are singletons. The entry originates in a study of T-cell reconstitution after alpha-beta-depleted transplantation in children. General study findings and limits: Several patients had high TCRbeta diversity at day 60; it came from surviving recipient T cells and thymic progenitors. After transplant, at about two months, alpha-beta T cells were reportedly derived from several hundred expanded graft clones. From newly produced T cells came most of the T-cell counts and diversity one year after transplant.

This specimen consisted of PBMCs, obtained before TCRalphabeta/CD19-depleted stem cell transplant. The clonotype was recovered from a girl aged 2-10 years with aplastic anemia, due to receive a stem cell transplant. The rearrangement links TRBV12-3 or TRBV12-4 to TRBJ2-1; 10 nucleotides agree with TRBD2. CDR3 nucleotides: TGTGCCAGCAGTCCCAGCGGGAGGGCCAGGAATGAGCAGTTCTTC. Translated, it gives CASSPSGRARNEQFF.